The sequence of this T cell receptor (beta chain) was determined in a study of blood T cell repertoires in COVID-19. Across the study: T cells, B-cell-depleted T cells, or PBMCs provided the cDNA or gDNA that served as material.

Produced via immunoSEQ multiplex PCR; TCRdb's table is partial and in-frame only. The sample lists hundreds of thousands of clones, 80% to 90% occurring once. Germline loops: CDR1 MNHEY, CDR2 SVGAGI. The CDR3 is made up of 13 amino acids. V dropped 8 bases and J dropped 0 bases, with 10 bases sitting between them. The V and J genes are TRBV6-5 and TRBJ1-1; D ambiguous. This receptor was obtained from a woman aged 25 to 45 with active or convalescent COVID-19. The sequenced sample was peripheral blood. The chain's CDR3 is CASGLDLNTEAFF. The CDR3 nucleotides read TGTGCCAGCGGGCTTGACCTGAACACTGAAGCTTTCTTT.